These 25 T cell receptor beta chains were all obtained from the same sample, sequenced in a study of CD8+ T cells in alopecia areata. Following RNA extraction, reverse transcription yielded cDNA that acted as the sequencing template. This table comes from immunoSEQ multiplex PCR, and its TCRdb copy is limited to in-frame clones, with some not included. The profile covers 200,000 to 300,000 clones, none occurring a single time. The sorting of pooled cutaneous lymph node cells relied on CD4, CD8alpha, NKG2D, NKG2ACE and other markers. Source material: CD4+ T cells sorted from a lymph node. The origin of the receptors is a C3H/HeJ mouse with alopecia areata. Strain MHC haplotype: H2-k.

This clone has only a few counts. The genes are named according to mouse. The missing CDR3 end, 4 residues past where the read stops, is filled in from the germline J gene. This sequence joins TRBV5 and TRBJ2-2; D gene unclear. Between the trimmed V and J ends, which lost 0 bases and 4 bases, there was a span of 6 bases. Germline loops: CDR1 LGHNA, CDR2 YNLKQL (reference sequence). This CDR3 is built from 14 residues. Incomplete CDR3 DNA: TGTGCCAGCAGCCAAGACCAGGCCACCGGG. Amino acids: CASSQDQATG. The complete CDR3 protein is CASSQDQATGQLYF.

On this clone: Each gene name is a mouse one. The missing CDR3 end, 4 residues past where the read stops, is filled in from the germline J gene. V and J are TRBV13-3 and TRBJ1-1; a possible D gene is TRBD1 (6 bases). The CDR3 has 13 residues. V shed 4 bases and J shed 4 bases, with 11 bases lying between them. Germline V lookup: CDR1 NNHDY, CDR2 SYVADS. The part of the CDR3 DNA that was read is TGTGCCAGCAGTCCTGACAGGCGCACA. Its translation is CASSPDRRT. The entire CDR3 reads CASSPDRRTEVFF.

Remarks on this clone: The gene names given are mouse names. The CDR3 is cut off 4 residues early in the read; its end comes from the germline J gene. The same CDR3 is also encoded by other DNA sequences in this sample. The rearrangement links TRBV19 to TRBJ2-2, with 7 bases aligning to TRBD2. The CDR3 length is 14 residues. J lost 2 bases, V lost 4 bases, and 2 bases had no gene match. Looked up from germline, CDR1 is FNHDT and CDR2 is SITEND (reference sequence). The part of the CDR3 DNA that was read is TGTGCCAGCAGTCCGACTGGGAACACCGGG. This encodes CASSPTGNTG. The CDR3 reads in full as CASSPTGNTGQLYF. Looking up the rest from reference TRBV19 and TRBJ2-2 gives the full variable domain: GGIITQTPKFLIGQEGQKLTLKCQQNFNHDTMYWYRQDSGKGLRLIYYSITENDLQKGDLSEGYDASREKKSSFSLTVTSAQKNEMAVFLCASSPTGNTGQLYFGEGSKLTVL.

This clone turned up a few times. Any gene name here is a mouse gene name. Other DNA sequences within the sample encode an identical CDR3. CDR3 region: CASSRLGDTQYF. The CDR3 DNA, read in part, is TGTGCTAGCAGTAGACTGGGGGAC. The chain has TRBV17 and TRBJ2-5; maybe TRBD2 (6 bases). The CDR3 extends 4 residues past the end of the read, so its final part is completed from the germline J gene. Germline V lookup: CDR1 MNHDT, CDR2 YYDKIL. The CDR3 loop spans 12 amino acids.

This clone was detected a few times. Here the gene names and germline are mouse. Read data end 4 residues before the CDR3 end; the end is taken from the germline J gene. The chain employs TRBV13-3 and TRBJ2-3; a weak D match, TRBD2 (5 bases). This CDR3 has 15 residues. Trimming removed 2 bases from V and 0 bases from J, with 10 bases in between. Germline values: CDR1 NNHDY, CDR2 SYVADS. CDR3 sequence: CASSEIWTSAETLYF. The part of the CDR3 DNA that was read is TGTGCCAGCAGTGAGATCTGGACTAGTGCAGAA.

This clone was detected a few times. Gene names follow the mouse nomenclature. The CDR3 end falls 4 residues outside the read, so it is completed with the germline J gene. The sample holds other DNA sequences that translate to the same CDR3. J is TRBJ1-2 and V is TRBV1, with TRBD1 as a possible D gene (6 bases). V was trimmed by 3 bases and J by 2 bases, leaving 10 bases between them. The CDR3 consists of 14 residues. Germline V lookup: CDR1 NSQYPW, CDR2 LRSPGD (reference sequence). CDR3: CTCSAWGANSDYTF. The CDR3 DNA, read in part, is TGCACCTGCAGTGCCTGGGGGGCGAACTCC.

Remarks on this clone: Mouse names are used for the genes. The read ends 4 residues shy of where the CDR3 ends; the end is completed using the germline J gene. This chain links TRBV17 with TRBJ2-4, with D unresolved. V dropped 0 bases and J dropped 3 bases, with 7 bases sitting between them. This CDR3 is built from 14 residues. Germline V CDR1 and CDR2: MNHDT, YYDKIL. The DNA read from the CDR3 is TGTGCTAGCAGTAGAGATAAGAGGCAAAAC. It specifies CASSRDKRQN. The complete CDR3 sequence is CASSRDKRQNTLYF.

Details on this clone: Here the gene names and germline are mouse. With the read ending 4 residues before the CDR3 end, the germline J gene is used to fill in that end. The chain couples TRBV13-2 to TRBJ2-3; D is possibly TRBD2 (6 bases). The germline V gene encodes CDR1 NNHNN and CDR2 SYGAGS (reference sequence). V was pared by 2 bases and J by 0 bases, with 10 bases between. CDR3 size: 15 residues. CDR3 DNA, as far as it was read: TGTGCCAGCGGTGAAGAGGGACTAAGTGCAGAA. Protein sequence: CASGEEGLSAE. The whole CDR3 sequence reads CASGEEGLSAETLYF.

With regard to this clone: Mouse gene names apply. The read ends 4 residues before the CDR3 terminus; that terminus is restored from the germline J gene. The rearrangement links TRBV1 to TRBJ2-1; TRBD1 matches 7 bases. With 6 bases clipped from V and 2 bases from J, the junction kept 7 bases outside the gene matches. The CDR3 runs to 15 residues. Germline V gene sequence: CDR1 NSQYPW, CDR2 LRSPGD (reference sequence). CDR3 amino acids: CTCSPWDSHYAEQFF. Incomplete CDR3 DNA: TGCACCTGCAGCCCCTGGGACAGCCACTATGCT.

This clone turned up a few times. The gene names given are mouse names. The CDR3 extends 4 residues past the end of the read, so its final part is completed from the germline J gene. The gene calls are TRBV17 and TRBJ2-7; the match to TRBD2 covers 8 bases. The CDR3 has 14 residues. Trimming took 3 bases from V and 3 from J; bases not matched to a gene: 4. Germline assignment: CDR1 MNHDT and CDR2 YYDKIL. The CDR3 spells CASSSWGELYEQYF. The DNA read from the CDR3 is TGTGCTAGCAGTAGCTGGGGGGAGCTCTAT. The full variable domain, its missing parts supplied by reference TRBV17 and TRBJ2-7, is DTTVKQNPRYKLARVGKPVNLICSQTMNHDTMYWYQKKPNQAPKLLLFYYDKILNREADTFEKFQSSRPNNSFCSLYIGSAGLEYSAMYLCASSSWGELYEQYFGPGTRLTVL.

On this clone itself: Gene names are the mouse ones. The read comes to an end 4 residues before the CDR3 does, leaving the germline J gene to fill in the end. Other DNA sequences in this specimen translate into the identical CDR3. The chain is built from TRBV5 and TRBJ2-7; TRBD2 matches 7 bases. The V gene's germline CDR1 is LGHNA and CDR2 YNLKQL (reference sequence). The CDR3 sequence is 14 residues long. J lost 3 bases, V lost 0 bases, and 2 bases had no gene match. The CDR3 bases that were read are TGTGCCAGCAGCCAAGATATGGGGGGCTAT. Encoded protein: CASSQDMGGY. The CDR3, in full, reads CASSQDMGGYEQYF.

This clone was found a few times. Gene names refer to mouse genes. The same CDR3 arises from other DNA sequences in this sample as well. The CDR3 reads CASSIWTAETLYF. Partial CDR3 DNA: TGTGCCAGCAGTATATGGACAGCAGAA. The gene calls are TRBV19 and TRBJ2-3; weak D call: TRBD1 (5 bases). The sequence runs out 4 residues before the end of the CDR3; the remainder is reconstructed from the germline J gene. The CDR3 is 13 residues long. V lost 1 base to trimming and J lost 3 bases, with 6 bases between them. Germline V gives CDR1 FNHDT, CDR2 SITEND (reference sequence). Full variable domain (outside the CDR3, taken from reference TRBV19 and TRBJ2-3): GGIITQTPKFLIGQEGQKLTLKCQQNFNHDTMYWYRQDSGKGLRLIYYSITENDLQKGDLSEGYDASREKKSSFSLTVTSAQKNEMAVFLCASSIWTAETLYFGSGTRLTVL.

Note on this clone: Gene names are mouse gene names. The read falls 4 residues short of the CDR3 end, and the missing part is taken from the germline J gene. This rearrangement joins TRBV19 to TRBJ1-2; maybe TRBD1 (6 bases). The germline V gene encodes CDR1 FNHDT and CDR2 SITEND (reference sequence). The CDR3 runs to 14 residues. Trimming left V 1 base short and J 2 bases short, with 9 bases between. The covered CDR3 bases are TGTGCCAGCAGTATAAAGGGGGGGAACTCC. Protein sequence: CASSIKGGNS. The complete CDR3 sequence is CASSIKGGNSDYTF. Looking up the rest from reference TRBV19 and TRBJ1-2 gives the full variable domain: GGIITQTPKFLIGQEGQKLTLKCQQNFNHDTMYWYRQDSGKGLRLIYYSITENDLQKGDLSEGYDASREKKSSFSLTVTSAQKNEMAVFLCASSIKGGNSDYTFGSGTRLLVI.

In its sample, this clone was seen a few times. The germline and genes are mouse ones. From the germline J gene comes the end of the CDR3, since the read stops 4 residues before it. The rearrangement links TRBV5 to TRBJ2-3; 8 bases agree with TRBD1. The CDR3 loop spans 15 amino acids. Germline-derived CDR1 and CDR2 are LGHNA and YNLKQL (reference sequence). V lost 4 bases to trimming and J lost 1 base; unmatched junction nucleotides: 4. The CDR3 DNA, read in part, is TGTGCCAGCAGCCTACCGACAGGGGGTGCAGAA. Translation: CASSLPTGGAE. In full, the CDR3 is CASSLPTGGAETLYF.

About this clone itself: The gene symbols are mouse symbols. Coverage ceases 4 residues before the CDR3 finishes, and the germline J gene fills in the end. The V and J genes are TRBV13-3 and TRBJ2-2; TRBD1 might be the D (6 bases). V was shortened by 5 bases and J by 1 base, with 12 bases between the two germline ends. Germline values: CDR1 NNHDY, CDR2 SYVADS. This CDR3 is 15 amino acids long. Incomplete CDR3 DNA: TGTGCCAGCAGCCCCGCCAGGGGAAACACCGGG. Its translation is CASSPARGNTG. The entire CDR3 protein reads CASSPARGNTGQLYF. The whole variable domain, remainder taken from reference TRBV13-3 and TRBJ2-2, is EAAVTQSPRSKVAVTGGKVTLSCHQTNNHDYMYWYRQDTGHGLRLIHYSYVADSTEKGDIPDGYKASRPSQENFSLILELASLSQTAVYFCASSPARGNTGQLYFGEGSKLTVL.

This clone was observed a handful of times. These gene names are mouse names. The read halts 4 residues ahead of the CDR3 end, with the missing end drawn from the germline J gene. The chain uses TRBV5 and TRBJ2-4; 9 bases line up with TRBD2. CDR1 is LGHNA and CDR2 is YNLKQL in the germline V gene (reference sequence). J was trimmed by 0 bases and V by 0 bases; bases with no gene match: 4. The CDR3 is 17 residues long. The CDR3 DNA, read in part, is TGTGCCAGCAGCCAAGATTGGCTGGGGGGGAGTCAAAAC. This codes for CASSQDWLGGSQN. The full CDR3 protein reads CASSQDWLGGSQNTLYF.

Concerning this clone itself: Germline and genes: mouse. The read comes to an end 4 residues before the CDR3 does, leaving the germline J gene to fill in the end. The V gene is TRBV13-2, the J gene TRBJ2-2, with 7 bases fitting TRBD2. Germline V gene data show CDR1 as NNHNN and CDR2 as SYGAGS (reference sequence). V lost 0 bases and J lost 1; bases outside the gene matches: 3. There are 16 residues in the CDR3. The part of the CDR3 DNA that was read is TGTGCCAGCGGTGATGTCCTGGGGGTAAACACCGGG. Amino acid sequence: CASGDVLGVNTG. The full CDR3 protein reads CASGDVLGVNTGQLYF.

This clone was seen repeatedly, ten times or more. Any gene name here is a mouse gene name. The read ends 4 residues shy of where the CDR3 ends; the end is completed using the germline J gene. The sample holds other DNA sequences that translate to the same CDR3. The V gene is TRBV31, the J gene TRBJ2-2, with TRBD2 matching over 8 bases. Germline V gene sequence: CDR1 GKSSPN, CDR2 SITVG. J lost 0 bases, V lost 0 bases, and 0 bases had no gene match. The CDR3 has 15 residues. The sequenced CDR3 bases are TGTGCCTGGAGTCTCTGGGGGGCAAACACCGGG. Translated: CAWSLWGANTG. The entire CDR3 reads CAWSLWGANTGQLYF.

In the case of this clone: Genes here carry mouse names. The CDR3 end is not reached by the read, which stops 4 residues before it; the germline J gene fills it in. The same CDR3 is also encoded by other DNA sequences in this sample. V gene TRBV19 combines with J gene TRBJ2-2; 13 nucleotides match TRBD2. Losses at the gene ends were 3 bases for V and 2 bases for J; bases not matched to a gene: 1. Germline CDR1 FNHDT, CDR2 SITEND (reference sequence). The CDR3 covers 16 residues. The chain's CDR3 is CASSRTGGANTGQLYF. CDR3 DNA, as far as it was read: TGTGCCAGCAGTAGGACTGGGGGGGCGAACACCGGG.

As regards this clone: Genes and germline are mouse. The read gets to within 3 residues of the CDR3 end, and the germline J gene fills in the rest. Other nucleotide sequences from this sample produce the same CDR3. This chain links TRBV1 with TRBJ1-6, with D perhaps TRBD1 (6 bases). TRBJ1-6 is an ORF; its function is uncertain. CDR1 is NSQYPW, CDR2 LRSPGD, per germline (reference sequence). This CDR3 contains 16 residues. Trimming removed 0 bases at V and 7 bases at J, with 13 bases between. Partial CDR3 DNA: TGCACCTGCAGTGCAGATTTAACAGGGCGGAATTCGCCC. Amino acids: CTCSADLTGRNSP. The whole CDR3 sequence is CTCSADLTGRNSPLYF.

For this clone: Genes and germline come from the mouse. The read terminates 4 residues before the CDR3 end, so the remaining end is supplied by the germline J gene. V gene TRBV5 combines with J gene TRBJ2-1, with TRBD1 identical over 8 bases. The V gene's germline CDR1 is LGHNA and CDR2 YNLKQL (reference sequence). The CDR3 contains 16 residues. The ends lost 0 bases at V and 5 bases at J; junction bases unmatched: 6. CDR3 DNA (partial): TGTGCCAGCAGCCAAGATAGGGGCAGGGGGCATGCT. Protein: CASSQDRGRGHA. In full, the CDR3 is CASSQDRGRGHAEQFF.

This clone was seen only a few times. These gene names are mouse names. The sequence runs out 4 residues before the end of the CDR3; the remainder is reconstructed from the germline J gene. The chain links TRBV17 to TRBJ1-1; 7 bases are shared with TRBD1. Germline CDR1 is MNHDT and CDR2 is YYDKIL. With V trimmed by 2 bases and J by 2 bases, 8 bases remained unmatched. The CDR3 extends over 16 amino acids. CDR3 sequence: CASSRRQGGLNTEVFF. The part of the CDR3 DNA that was read is TGTGCTAGCAGTAGAAGGCAGGGGGGTCTCAACACA.

Only a few counts were recorded for this clone. Gene names and germline match the mouse. The read terminates 4 residues ahead of where the CDR3 ends, so the germline J gene completes it. The chain links TRBV13-2 to TRBJ2-1, with TRBD2 identical over 11 bases. The CDR3 contains 17 residues. The germline gives CDR1 NNHNN, CDR2 SYGAGS (reference sequence). Trimming at V came to 1 base and at J to 1 base, leaving 4 bases not matched to a gene. The sequenced part of the CDR3 DNA is TGTGCCAGCGGTGATCCGGGACTGGGGGTGAACTATGCT. It encodes CASGDPGLGVNYA. The complete CDR3 sequence is CASGDPGLGVNYAEQFF.

In its sample, this clone was seen a few times. Each gene name is a mouse one. The read halts 4 residues ahead of the CDR3 end, with the missing end drawn from the germline J gene. The V and J genes are TRBV13-1 and TRBJ2-5; 9 nucleotides match TRBD1. The V gene's germline CDR1 is NSHNY and CDR2 SYGAGN. This CDR3 has 14 residues. This CDR3 is CASSARQGVDTQYF. The covered CDR3 bases are TGTGCCAGCAGTGCGAGACAGGGGGTAGAC.

This clone has more than one count but fewer than ten. Mouse gene names apply. The read halts 4 residues ahead of the CDR3 end, with the missing end drawn from the germline J gene. This sequence joins TRBV13-2 and TRBJ1-2, with a possible D match to TRBD1 (5 bases). The CDR3 covers 15 residues. V gave up 2 bases and J gave up 0 bases, with 11 bases separating them. CDR1 is NNHNN and CDR2 is SYGAGS in the germline V gene (reference sequence). The CDR3 sequence is CASGERQNANSDYTF. CDR3 DNA (partial): TGTGCCAGCGGTGAGAGACAGAATGCAAACTCC.